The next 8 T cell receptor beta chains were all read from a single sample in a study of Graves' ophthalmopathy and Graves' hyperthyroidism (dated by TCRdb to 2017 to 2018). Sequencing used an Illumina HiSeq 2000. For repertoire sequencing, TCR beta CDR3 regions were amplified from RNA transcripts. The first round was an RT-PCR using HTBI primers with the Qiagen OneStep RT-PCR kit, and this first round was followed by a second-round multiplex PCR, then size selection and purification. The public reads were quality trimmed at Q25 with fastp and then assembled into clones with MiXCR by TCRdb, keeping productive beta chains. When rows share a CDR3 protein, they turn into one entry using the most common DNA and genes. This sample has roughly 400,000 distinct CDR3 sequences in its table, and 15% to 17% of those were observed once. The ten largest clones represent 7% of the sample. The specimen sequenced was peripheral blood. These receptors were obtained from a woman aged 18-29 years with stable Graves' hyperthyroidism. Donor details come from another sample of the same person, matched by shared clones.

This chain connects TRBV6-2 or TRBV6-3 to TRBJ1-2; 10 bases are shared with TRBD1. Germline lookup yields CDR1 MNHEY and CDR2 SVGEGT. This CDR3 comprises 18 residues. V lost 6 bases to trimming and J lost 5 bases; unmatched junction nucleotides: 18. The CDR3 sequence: CASSPTRGQGEGRYGYTF. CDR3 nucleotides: TGTGCCAGCAGCCCAACCCGAGGACAGGGGGAGGGAAGATATGGCTACACCTTC.

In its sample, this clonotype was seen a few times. CDR3 region: CASIQTGNTEAFF. Written as DNA, the CDR3 is TGTGCCAGTATTCAGACAGGGAACACTGAAGCTTTCTTT. The chain recombines TRBV19 with TRBJ1-1, with D possibly TRBD1 on 6 matching bases. This CDR3 has 13 residues. The V end lost 7 bases, the J end lost 1 base, and 10 bases lay between the germline ends. Per the germline V gene, CDR1 is LNHDA and CDR2 is SQIVND (reference sequence). The full variable domain, with the rest looked up from reference TRBV19 and TRBJ1-1, is DGGITQSPKYLFRKEGQNVTLSCEQNLNHDAMYWYRQDPGQGLRLIYYSQIVNDFQKGDIAEGYSVSREKKESFPLTVTSAQKNPTAFYLCASIQTGNTEAFFGQGTRLTVV.

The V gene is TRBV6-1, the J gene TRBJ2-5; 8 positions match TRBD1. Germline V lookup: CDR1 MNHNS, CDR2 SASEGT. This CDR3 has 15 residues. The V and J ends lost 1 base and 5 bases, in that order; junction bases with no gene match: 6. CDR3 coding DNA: TGTGCCAGCAGTGAAGAGACAGGGGATGGGGAGACCCAGTACTTC. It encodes CASSEETGDGETQYF.

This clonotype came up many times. The CDR3 region has the DNA TGCGCCAGCAGCCCGGAGGCAGGGCGGACTGAAGCTTTCTTT. It encodes CASSPEAGRTEAFF. J is TRBJ1-1 and V is TRBV5-1, with D possibly TRBD1 on 5 matching bases. CDR1 SGHRS and CDR2 YFSETQ come from the germline V gene. V lost 4 bases and J 5 bases, leaving 15 bases between the germline ends. CDR3 length: 14 residues.

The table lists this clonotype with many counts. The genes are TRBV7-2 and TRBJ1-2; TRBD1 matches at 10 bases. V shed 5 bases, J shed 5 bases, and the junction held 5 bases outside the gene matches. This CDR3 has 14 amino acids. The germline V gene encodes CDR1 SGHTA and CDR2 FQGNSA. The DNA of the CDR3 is TGTGCCAGCAGCGCGGACAGGGGGGGTTATGGCTACACCTTC. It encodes CASSADRGGYGYTF.

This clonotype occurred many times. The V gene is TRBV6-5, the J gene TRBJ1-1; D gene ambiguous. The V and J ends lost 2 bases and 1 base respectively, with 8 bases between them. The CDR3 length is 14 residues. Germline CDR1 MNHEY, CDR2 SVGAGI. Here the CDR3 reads CASSYVSANTEAFF. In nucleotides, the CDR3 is TGTGCCAGCAGTTACGTGTCAGCGAACACTGAAGCTTTCTTT.

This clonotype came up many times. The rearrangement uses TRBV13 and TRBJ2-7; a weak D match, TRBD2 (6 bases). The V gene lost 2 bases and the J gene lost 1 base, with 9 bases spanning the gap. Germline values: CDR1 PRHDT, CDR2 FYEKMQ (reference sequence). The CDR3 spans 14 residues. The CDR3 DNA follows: TGTGCCAGCAGCTTATGGGGGGAATCCTACGAGCAGTACTTC. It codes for CASSLWGESYEQYF.

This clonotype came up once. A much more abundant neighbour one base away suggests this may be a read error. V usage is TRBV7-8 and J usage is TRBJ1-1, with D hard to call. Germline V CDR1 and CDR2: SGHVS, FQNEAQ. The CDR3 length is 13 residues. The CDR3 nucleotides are TGTGCCAGCAGGTCCCCCATGGTCACTGAAGCTTGCTTT. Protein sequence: CASRSPMVTEACF.